These 18 T cell receptor beta chains originate from one sample sequenced in a study of human T cells and chemical hapten exposure. Time point specified: patch test 1, 2 weeks after DPC sensitization. The treatment is: therapeutic diphenylcyclopropenone sensitization with weekly scalp DPC. Extraction yielded total RNA from whole blood (unfractionated). TCRdb redid the calling of the RACE reads with MiXCR, one entry per CDR3 protein. Of 50,000 or so distinct CDR3 sequences in the sample, approximately 10% are singletons; the top ten hold about 1.7%. Sample: whole blood, taken in connection with sensitization to the hapten diphenylcyclopropenone (DPC). These receptors originate from a woman aged 40 to 50 with alopecia areata. Some clones in this sample may be carry-over from other donors' samples.

J is TRBJ1-1 and V is TRBV27; D perhaps matches TRBD1 (5 bases). V lost 6 bases, J lost 0 bases, and 14 bases lay in between. Per germline, CDR1 MNHEY and CDR2 SMNVEV (reference sequence). The CDR3 totals 15 residues. The CDR3 sequence is CASSPTGTLNTEAFF. The CDR3 DNA reads as TGTGCCAGCAGCCCAACCGGGACCTTGAACACTGAAGCTTTCTTT.

On this clonotype: A much larger clone sits a single nucleotide away, making a read error possible. The chain is built from TRBV6-1 and TRBJ2-3; TRBD2 aligns across 11 bases. From germline, CDR1 is MNHNS and CDR2 SASEGT. The CDR3 runs to 16 residues. The CDR3 reads CASRTLAGDLTDKQYF. The CDR3 DNA follows: TGTGCCAGCAGGACACTAGCGGGAGACCTCACAGATAAGCAGTATTTT.

This clonotype was found a few times. The rearrangement uses TRBV10-3 and TRBJ2-1; TRBD2 aligns across 12 bases. J was trimmed by 7 bases and V by 5 bases; bases with no gene match: 6. In germline, CDR1 is ENHRY, CDR2 SYGVKD. The CDR3 is 15 amino acids. CDR3 DNA: TGTGCCATCAGTTGGACTAGCGGGGACCAAAATGAGCAGTTCTTC. The encoded protein is CAISWTSGDQNEQFF.

This clonotype was picked up many times. The chain combines TRBV7-6 with TRBJ2-1; 7 nucleotides match TRBD1. The length of the CDR3 is 15 residues. Germline V gene sequence: CDR1 SGHVS, CDR2 FNYEAQ. Trimming cost V 5 bases and J 1 base; bases outside gene matches: 5. The CDR3 DNA reads as TGTGCCAGCAGCCCTTGGACAGGTTCCTACAATGAGCAGTTCTTC. Its protein product is CASSPWTGSYNEQFF.

This clonotype has ten or more counts. The V gene is TRBV11-2, the J gene TRBJ2-1; 7 bases line up with TRBD2. V lost 3 bases and J lost 6; bases outside the gene matches: 5. Germline V gene lookup returns CDR1 SGHAT and CDR2 FQNNGV. This CDR3 comprises 14 residues. The CDR3 region has the DNA TGTGCCAGCAGCTTCGCTAGACTAGCCAATGAGCAGTTCTTC. Protein product: CASSFARLANEQFF.

The chain has TRBV6-1 and TRBJ1-1; the D is unclear. Germline V lookup: CDR1 MNHNS, CDR2 SASEGT. CDR3 length: 15 residues. Between the trimmed V and J ends, which lost 1 base and 1 base, there was a span of 10 bases. The CDR3 nucleotides read TGTGCCAGCAGTGAAGGGAGATCGGCGAACACTGAAGCTTTCTTT. Its protein is CASSEGRSANTEAFF.

This clonotype was recorded many times. The gene calls are TRBV29-1 and TRBJ1-1; 10 bases map to TRBD1. Per germline, CDR1 SQVTM and CDR2 ANQGSEA. The CDR3 spans 12 residues. With 4 bases clipped from V and 11 bases from J, the junction kept 7 bases outside the gene matches. The CDR3 region is CSVGGTGVSAFF. The CDR3 bases are TGCAGCGTTGGAGGGACAGGGGTTTCGGCTTTCTTT. Drawing the rest from reference TRBV29-1 and TRBJ1-1, the complete variable domain is SAVISQKPSRDICQRGTSLTIQCQVDSQVTMMFWYRQQPGQSLTLIATANQGSEATYESGFVIDKFPISRPNLTFSTLTVSNMSPEDSSIYLCSVGGTGVSAFFGQGTRLTVV.

This clonotype showed up just a few times. J is TRBJ1-1 and V is TRBV7-3, with a weak D call TRBD1 (5 bases). From germline, CDR1 is SGHTA and CDR2 FQGTGA. V lost 1 base, J lost 4 bases, and 13 bases lay in between. The CDR3 runs 15 residues. CDR3 region: CASSLNALGGTEAFF. The CDR3 DNA reads as TGTGCCAGCAGCTTAAACGCCCTCGGGGGCACTGAAGCTTTCTTT.

This clonotype was seen at least ten times. This chain links TRBV7-9 with TRBJ2-3; D gene unclear. The germline V and J ends were trimmed by 0 bases and 0 bases, with 13 bases remaining between them. This CDR3 region has 17 residues. From germline, CDR1 is SEHNR and CDR2 FQNEAQ (reference sequence). The CDR3 spells CASSLAPLRVSTDTQYF. CDR3 DNA sequence: TGTGCCAGCAGCTTAGCTCCTCTTCGGGTGAGCACAGATACGCAGTATTTT. Full variable domain (rest looked up from reference TRBV7-9 and TRBJ2-3): DTGVSQNPRHKITKRGQNVTFRCDPISEHNRLYWYRQTLGQGPEFLTYFQNEAQLEKSRLLSDRFSAERPKGSFSTLEIQRTEQGDSAMYLCASSLAPLRVSTDTQYFGPGTRLTVL.

This clonotype was counted at least ten times. This rearrangement joins TRBV19 to TRBJ2-1, with D perhaps TRBD1 (5 bases). The V gene's germline CDR1 is LNHDA and CDR2 SQIVND (reference sequence). CDR3 size: 15 residues. V lost 1 base and J 4 bases, leaving 11 bases between the germline ends. The CDR3 DNA is TGTGCCAGTAGTATAGTTCAGGGTCGGTACAATGAGCAGTTCTTC. Encoded protein: CASSIVQGRYNEQFF.

The chain employs TRBV10-3 and TRBJ1-2; TRBD1 is a possible D gene (5 bases). The CDR3 sequence is 13 residues long. Germline loops: CDR1 ENHRY, CDR2 SYGVKD. Trimming pared 6 bases from V and 5 bases from J, leaving 13 bases between. CDR3: CAISRETEYGYTF. The CDR3 DNA reads TGTGCCATCAGCAGGGAGACGGAGTATGGCTACACCTTC.

This clonotype was counted ten times or more. The gene calls are TRBV29-1 and TRBJ1-1; 12 bases match TRBD1. J was trimmed by 5 bases and V by 6 bases; bases with no gene match: 7. The CDR3 totals 14 residues. Per germline, CDR1 SQVTM and CDR2 ANQGSEA. CDR3 residues: CSVGTGGSGTEAFF. The CDR3 DNA reads as TGCAGCGTAGGGACAGGGGGCTCGGGGACTGAAGCTTTCTTT.

This clonotype was counted many times. This chain links TRBV29-1 with TRBJ2-5; D ambiguous. The CDR3 sequence is 13 residues long. Germline loops: CDR1 SQVTM, CDR2 ANQGSEA. Trimming removed 4 bases at V and 2 bases at J, with 11 bases between. The CDR3: CSVGSWKQETQYF. In DNA, the CDR3 is TGCAGCGTTGGTTCGTGGAAACAAGAGACCCAGTACTTC. The full variable domain, completed using reference TRBV29-1 and TRBJ2-5, is SAVISQKPSRDICQRGTSLTIQCQVDSQVTMMFWYRQQPGQSLTLIATANQGSEATYESGFVIDKFPISRPNLTFSTLTVSNMSPEDSSIYLCSVGSWKQETQYFGPGTRLLVL.

This clonotype was observed a few times. The V gene is TRBV12-3 or TRBV12-4, the J gene TRBJ1-6; D is uncertain. The CDR3 sequence is 15 residues long. The V end was cut by 3 bases, the J end by 4 bases, with 10 bases between. The CDR3 here is CASSLRTVYNSPLHF. CDR3 coding DNA: TGTGCCAGCAGTTTGCGGACTGTATATAATTCACCCCTCCACTTT.

This clonotype has only a few counts. The chain carries TRBV28 and TRBJ1-5; D is uncertain. CDR3 length: 12 residues. V shed 10 bases and J shed 3 bases, with 10 bases lying between them. Looked up from germline, CDR1 is MDHEN and CDR2 is SYDVKM. CDR3 amino acids: CATRSPNQPQHF. CDR3 in DNA: TGTGCCACCCGTTCCCCCAATCAGCCCCAGCATTTT.

This clonotype was counted at least ten times. The chain carries TRBV18 and TRBJ1-3, with 8 nucleotides matching TRBD1. Losses at the gene ends were 2 bases for V and 2 bases for J; bases not matched to a gene: 2. This CDR3 region has 15 residues. CDR1 is KGHSH, CDR2 LQKENI, per germline. The CDR3 coding sequence is TGTGCCAGCTCACCAAAGACAGGGGCTGGAAACACCATATATTTT. As protein: CASSPKTGAGNTIYF. Based on the CDR3 plus reference TRBV18 and TRBJ1-3, the full variable domain is NAGVMQNPRHLVRRRGQEARLRCSPMKGHSHVYWYRQLPEEGLKFMVYLQKENIIDESGMPKERFSAEFPKEGPSILRIQQVVRGDSAAYFCASSPKTGAGNTIYFGEGSWLTVV.

Ten or more counts support this clonotype. J is TRBJ2-7 and V is TRBV13; D is uncertain. Deletions cut 4 bases from V and 1 base from J, with 5 bases between. Germline CDR1 PRHDT, CDR2 FYEKMQ (reference sequence). The CDR3 consists of 12 residues. CDR3: CASSSGSYEQYF. In DNA form, the CDR3 reads TGTGCCAGCAGCTCCGGGTCCTACGAGCAGTACTTC.

The chain uses TRBV9 and TRBJ2-6; D is undetermined. CDR1 is SGDLS, CDR2 YYNGEE, per germline. This CDR3 region has 13 residues. V gave up 5 bases and J gave up 0 bases, with 3 bases separating them. The CDR3 sequence: CASRASGANVLTF. The CDR3 coding sequence is TGTGCCAGCAGGGCCTCTGGGGCCAACGTCCTGACTTTC.